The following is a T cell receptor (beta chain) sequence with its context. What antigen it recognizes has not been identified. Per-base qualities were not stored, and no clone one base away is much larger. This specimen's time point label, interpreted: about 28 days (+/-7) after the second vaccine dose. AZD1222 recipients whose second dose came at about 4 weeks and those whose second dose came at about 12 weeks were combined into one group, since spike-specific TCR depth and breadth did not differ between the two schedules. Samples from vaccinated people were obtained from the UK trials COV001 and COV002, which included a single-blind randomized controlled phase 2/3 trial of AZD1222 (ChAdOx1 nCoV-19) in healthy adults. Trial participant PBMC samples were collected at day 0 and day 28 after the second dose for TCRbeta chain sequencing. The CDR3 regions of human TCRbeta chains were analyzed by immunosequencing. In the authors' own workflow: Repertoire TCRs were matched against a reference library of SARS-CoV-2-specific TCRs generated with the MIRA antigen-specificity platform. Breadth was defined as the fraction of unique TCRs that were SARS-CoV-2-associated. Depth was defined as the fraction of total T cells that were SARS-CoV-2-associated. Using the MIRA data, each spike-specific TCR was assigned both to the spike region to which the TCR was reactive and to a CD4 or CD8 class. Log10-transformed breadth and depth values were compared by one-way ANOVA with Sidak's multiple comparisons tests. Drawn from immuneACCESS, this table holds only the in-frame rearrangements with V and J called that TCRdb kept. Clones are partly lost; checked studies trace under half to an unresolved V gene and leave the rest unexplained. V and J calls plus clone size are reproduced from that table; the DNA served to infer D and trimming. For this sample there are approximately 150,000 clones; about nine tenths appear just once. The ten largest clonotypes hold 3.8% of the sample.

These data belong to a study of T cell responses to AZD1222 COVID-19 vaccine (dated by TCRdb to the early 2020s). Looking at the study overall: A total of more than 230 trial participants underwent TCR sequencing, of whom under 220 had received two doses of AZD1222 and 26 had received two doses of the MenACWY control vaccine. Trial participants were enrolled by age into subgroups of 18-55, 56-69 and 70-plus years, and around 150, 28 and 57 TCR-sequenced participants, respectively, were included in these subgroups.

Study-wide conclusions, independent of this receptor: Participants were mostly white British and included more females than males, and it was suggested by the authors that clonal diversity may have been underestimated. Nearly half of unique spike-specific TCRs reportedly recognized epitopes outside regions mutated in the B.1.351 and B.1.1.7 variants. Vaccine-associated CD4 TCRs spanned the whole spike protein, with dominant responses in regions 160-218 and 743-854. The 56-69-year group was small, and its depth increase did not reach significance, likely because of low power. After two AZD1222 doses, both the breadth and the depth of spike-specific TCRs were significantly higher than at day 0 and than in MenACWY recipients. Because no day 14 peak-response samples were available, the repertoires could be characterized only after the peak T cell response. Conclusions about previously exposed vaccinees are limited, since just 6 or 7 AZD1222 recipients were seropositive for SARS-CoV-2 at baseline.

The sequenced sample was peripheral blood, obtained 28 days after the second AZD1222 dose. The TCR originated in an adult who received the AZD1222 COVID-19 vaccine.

CDR3 sequence: CASTTPIDREWGNSPLHF. Here is the DNA: TGTGCCAGCACCACACCCATCGATAGGGAATGGGGAAATTCACCCCTCCACTTT. The chain joins TRBV28 to TRBJ1-6; no D gene is confidently identified. CDR1 and CDR2 were assigned from the germline V gene as MDHEN and SYDVKM. The CDR3, from cysteine to phenylalanine, totals 18 residues. Only the CDR3 region is kept as DNA, spanning 54 bases read in frame from base 1. The V end loses 7 bases and the J end loses 7 bases, and a stretch of 26 bases separates them.